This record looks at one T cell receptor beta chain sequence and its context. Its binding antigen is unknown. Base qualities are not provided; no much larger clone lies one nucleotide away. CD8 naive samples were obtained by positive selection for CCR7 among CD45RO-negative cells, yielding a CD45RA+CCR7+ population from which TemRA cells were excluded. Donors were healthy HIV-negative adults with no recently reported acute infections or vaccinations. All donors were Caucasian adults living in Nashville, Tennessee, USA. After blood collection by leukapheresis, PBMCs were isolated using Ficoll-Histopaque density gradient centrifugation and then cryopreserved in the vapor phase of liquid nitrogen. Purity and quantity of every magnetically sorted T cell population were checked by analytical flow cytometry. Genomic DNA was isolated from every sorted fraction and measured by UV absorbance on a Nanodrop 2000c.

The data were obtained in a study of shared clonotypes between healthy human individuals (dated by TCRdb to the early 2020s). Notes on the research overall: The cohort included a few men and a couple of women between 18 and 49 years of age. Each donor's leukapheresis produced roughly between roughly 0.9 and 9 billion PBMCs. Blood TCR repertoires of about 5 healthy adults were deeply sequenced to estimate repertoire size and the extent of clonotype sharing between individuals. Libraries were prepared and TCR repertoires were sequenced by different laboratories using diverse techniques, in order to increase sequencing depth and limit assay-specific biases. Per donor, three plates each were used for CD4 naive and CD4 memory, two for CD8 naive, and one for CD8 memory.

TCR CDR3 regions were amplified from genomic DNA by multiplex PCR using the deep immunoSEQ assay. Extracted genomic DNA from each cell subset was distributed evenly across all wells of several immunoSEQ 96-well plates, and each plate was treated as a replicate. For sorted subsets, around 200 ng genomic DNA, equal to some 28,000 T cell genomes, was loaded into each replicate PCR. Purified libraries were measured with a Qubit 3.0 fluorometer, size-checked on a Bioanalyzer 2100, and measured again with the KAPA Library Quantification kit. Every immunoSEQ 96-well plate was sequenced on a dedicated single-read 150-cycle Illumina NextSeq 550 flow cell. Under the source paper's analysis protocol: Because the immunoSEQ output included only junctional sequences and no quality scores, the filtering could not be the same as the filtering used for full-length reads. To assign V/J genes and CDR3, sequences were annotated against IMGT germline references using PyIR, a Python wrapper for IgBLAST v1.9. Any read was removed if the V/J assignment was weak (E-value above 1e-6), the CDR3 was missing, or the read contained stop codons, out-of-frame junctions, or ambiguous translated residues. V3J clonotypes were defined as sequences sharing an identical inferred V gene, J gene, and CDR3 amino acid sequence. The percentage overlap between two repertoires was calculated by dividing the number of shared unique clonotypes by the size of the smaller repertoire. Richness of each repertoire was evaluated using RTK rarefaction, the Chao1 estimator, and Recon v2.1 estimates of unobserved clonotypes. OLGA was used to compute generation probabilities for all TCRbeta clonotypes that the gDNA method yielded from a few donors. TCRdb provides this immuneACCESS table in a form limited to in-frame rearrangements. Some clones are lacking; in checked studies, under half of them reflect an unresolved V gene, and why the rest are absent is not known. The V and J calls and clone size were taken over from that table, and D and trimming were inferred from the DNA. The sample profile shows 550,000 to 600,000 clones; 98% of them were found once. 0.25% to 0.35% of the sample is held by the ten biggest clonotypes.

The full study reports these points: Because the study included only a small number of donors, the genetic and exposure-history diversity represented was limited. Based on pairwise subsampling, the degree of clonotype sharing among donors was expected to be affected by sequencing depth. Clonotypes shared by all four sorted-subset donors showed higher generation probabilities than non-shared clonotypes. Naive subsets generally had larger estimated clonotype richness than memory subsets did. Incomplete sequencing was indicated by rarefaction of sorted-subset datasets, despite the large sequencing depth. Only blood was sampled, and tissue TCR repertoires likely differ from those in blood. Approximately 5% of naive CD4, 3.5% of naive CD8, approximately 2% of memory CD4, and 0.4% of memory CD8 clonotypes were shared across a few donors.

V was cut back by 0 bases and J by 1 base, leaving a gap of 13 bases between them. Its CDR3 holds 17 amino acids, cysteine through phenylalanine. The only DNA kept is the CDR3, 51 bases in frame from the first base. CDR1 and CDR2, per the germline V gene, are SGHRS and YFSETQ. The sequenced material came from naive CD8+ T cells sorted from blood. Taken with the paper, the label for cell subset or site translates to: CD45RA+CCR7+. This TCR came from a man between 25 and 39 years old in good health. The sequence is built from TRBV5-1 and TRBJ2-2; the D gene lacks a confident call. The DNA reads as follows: TGCGCCAGCAGCTTGGATGGGCGCCCAGGGAACACCGGGGAGCTGTTTTTT. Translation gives CASSLDGRPGNTGELFF.